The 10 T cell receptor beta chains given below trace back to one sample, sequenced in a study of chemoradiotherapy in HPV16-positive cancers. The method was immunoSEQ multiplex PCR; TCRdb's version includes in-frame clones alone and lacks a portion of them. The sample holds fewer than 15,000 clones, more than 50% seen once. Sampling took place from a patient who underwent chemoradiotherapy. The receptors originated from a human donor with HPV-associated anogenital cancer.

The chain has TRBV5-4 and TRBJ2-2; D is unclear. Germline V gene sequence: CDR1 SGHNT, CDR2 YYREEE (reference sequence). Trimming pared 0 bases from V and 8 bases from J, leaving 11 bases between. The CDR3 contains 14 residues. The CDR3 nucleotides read TGTGCCAGCAGCTTGGCTGGGGATAGGGGGGAGCTGTTTTTT. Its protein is CASSLAGDRGELFF.

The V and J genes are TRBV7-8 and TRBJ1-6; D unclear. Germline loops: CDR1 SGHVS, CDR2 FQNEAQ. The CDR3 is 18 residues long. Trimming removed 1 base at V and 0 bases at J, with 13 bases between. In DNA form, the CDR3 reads TGTGCCAGCAGCTTAGAACCCAGGAGGAGCTCCTATAATTCACCCCTCCACTTT. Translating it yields CASSLEPRRSSYNSPLHF.

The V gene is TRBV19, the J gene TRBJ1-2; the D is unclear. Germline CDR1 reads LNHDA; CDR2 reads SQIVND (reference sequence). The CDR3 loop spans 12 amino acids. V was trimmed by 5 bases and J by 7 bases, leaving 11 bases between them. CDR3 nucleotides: TGTGCCAGTAGTCCGCGGACGGGTGGCTACACCTTC. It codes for CASSPRTGGYTF.

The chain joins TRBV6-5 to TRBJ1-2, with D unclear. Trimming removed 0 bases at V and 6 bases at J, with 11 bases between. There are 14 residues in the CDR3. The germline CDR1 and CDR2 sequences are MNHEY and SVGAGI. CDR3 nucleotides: TGTGCCAGCAGTTACTCGAAGCTTAGTAATGGCTACACCTTC. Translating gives CASSYSKLSNGYTF.

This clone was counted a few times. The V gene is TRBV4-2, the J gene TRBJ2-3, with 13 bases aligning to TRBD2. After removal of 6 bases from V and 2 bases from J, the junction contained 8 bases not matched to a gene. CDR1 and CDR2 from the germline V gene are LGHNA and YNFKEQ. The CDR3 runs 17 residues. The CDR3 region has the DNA TGTGCCAGCAGTCCCGGACTAGCGGGGGACCTCACAGATACGCAGTATTTT. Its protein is CASSPGLAGDLTDTQYF.

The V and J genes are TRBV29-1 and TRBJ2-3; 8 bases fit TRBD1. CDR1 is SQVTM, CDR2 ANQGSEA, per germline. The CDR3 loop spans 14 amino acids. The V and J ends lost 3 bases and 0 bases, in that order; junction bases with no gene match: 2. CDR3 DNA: TGCAGCGTTGACAGGGGGCTTAGCACAGATACGCAGTATTTT. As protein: CSVDRGLSTDTQYF.

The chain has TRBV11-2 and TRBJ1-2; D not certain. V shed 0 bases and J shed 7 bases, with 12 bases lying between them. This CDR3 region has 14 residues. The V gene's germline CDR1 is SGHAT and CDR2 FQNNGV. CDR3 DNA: TGTGCCAGCAGCTTAGACCCGGTTAGTAGTGGCTACACCTTC. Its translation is CASSLDPVSSGYTF.

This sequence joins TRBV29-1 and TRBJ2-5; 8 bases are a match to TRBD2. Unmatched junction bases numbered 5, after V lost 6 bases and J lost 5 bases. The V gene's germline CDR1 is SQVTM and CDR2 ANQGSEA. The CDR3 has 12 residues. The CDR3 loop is CSVAGGIETQYF. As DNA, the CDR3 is TGCAGCGTGGCGGGGGGCATCGAGACCCAGTACTTC.

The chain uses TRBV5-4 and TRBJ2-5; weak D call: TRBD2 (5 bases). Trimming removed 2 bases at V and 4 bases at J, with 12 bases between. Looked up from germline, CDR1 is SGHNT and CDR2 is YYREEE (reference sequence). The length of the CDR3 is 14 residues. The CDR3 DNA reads TGTGCCAGCAGCTTAGAGGAGGTGCCAGAGACCCAGTACTTC. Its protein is CASSLEEVPETQYF.

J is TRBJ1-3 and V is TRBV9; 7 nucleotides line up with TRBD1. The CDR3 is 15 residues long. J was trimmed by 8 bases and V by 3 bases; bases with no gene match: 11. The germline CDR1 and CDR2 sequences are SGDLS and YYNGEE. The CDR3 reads CASSAGADREDTIYF. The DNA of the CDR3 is TGTGCCAGCAGCGCGGGCGCCGACAGGGAGGACACCATATATTTT.